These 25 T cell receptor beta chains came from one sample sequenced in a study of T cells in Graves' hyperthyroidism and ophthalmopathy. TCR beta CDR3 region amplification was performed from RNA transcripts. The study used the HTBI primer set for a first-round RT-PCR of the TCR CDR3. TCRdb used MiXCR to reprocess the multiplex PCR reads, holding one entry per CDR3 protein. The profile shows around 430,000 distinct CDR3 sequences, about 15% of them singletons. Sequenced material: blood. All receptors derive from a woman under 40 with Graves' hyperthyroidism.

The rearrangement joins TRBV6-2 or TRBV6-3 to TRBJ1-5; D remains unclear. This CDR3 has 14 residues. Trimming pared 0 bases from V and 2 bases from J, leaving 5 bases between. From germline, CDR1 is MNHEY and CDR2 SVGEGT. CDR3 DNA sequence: TGTGCCAGCAGTTACTCCGGGGGCAATCAGCCCCAGCATTTT. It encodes CASSYSGGNQPQHF.

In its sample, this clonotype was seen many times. CDR3 DNA: TGTGCCAGCAGTTTTCCTATGGGCAATGAGCAGTTCTTC. Amino acids: CASSFPMGNEQFF. V gene TRBV28 combines with J gene TRBJ2-1; D gene unclear. Germline loops: CDR1 MDHEN, CDR2 SYDVKM. Trimming shortened V by 3 bases and J by 6 bases, and 9 bases separated the two germline ends. This CDR3 spans 13 amino acids.

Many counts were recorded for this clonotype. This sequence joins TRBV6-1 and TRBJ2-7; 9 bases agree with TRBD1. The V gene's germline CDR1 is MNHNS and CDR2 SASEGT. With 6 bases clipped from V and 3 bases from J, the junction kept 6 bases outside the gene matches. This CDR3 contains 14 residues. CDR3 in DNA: TGTGCCAGCAGGCCGGGACAGGGAGTCTACGAGCAGTACTTC. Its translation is CASRPGQGVYEQYF.

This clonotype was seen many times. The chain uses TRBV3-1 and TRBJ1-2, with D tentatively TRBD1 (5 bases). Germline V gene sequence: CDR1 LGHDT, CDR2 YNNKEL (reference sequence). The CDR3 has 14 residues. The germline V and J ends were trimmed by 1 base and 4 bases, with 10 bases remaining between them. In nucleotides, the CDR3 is TGTGCCAGCAGCCAAGGGGGGGTCTCCTATGGCTACACCTTC. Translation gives CASSQGGVSYGYTF.

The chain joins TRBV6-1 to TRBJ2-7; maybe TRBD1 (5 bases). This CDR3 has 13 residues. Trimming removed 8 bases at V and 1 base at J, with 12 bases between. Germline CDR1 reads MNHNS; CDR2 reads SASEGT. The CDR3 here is CASYNPGSYEQYF. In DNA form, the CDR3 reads TGTGCCAGCTACAATCCAGGGTCCTACGAGCAGTACTTC.

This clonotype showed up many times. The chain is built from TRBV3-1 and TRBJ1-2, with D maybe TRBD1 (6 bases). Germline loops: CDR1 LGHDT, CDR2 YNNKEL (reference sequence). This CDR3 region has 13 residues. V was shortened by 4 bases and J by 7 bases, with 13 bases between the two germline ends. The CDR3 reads CASSLRGAAGYTF. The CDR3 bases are TGTGCCAGCAGCCTGAGGGGGGCAGCTGGCTACACCTTC.

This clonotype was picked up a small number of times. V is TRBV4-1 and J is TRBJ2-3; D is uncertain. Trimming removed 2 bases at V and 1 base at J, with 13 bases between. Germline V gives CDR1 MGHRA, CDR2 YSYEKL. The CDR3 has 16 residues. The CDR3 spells CASSQNPGSGTDTQYF. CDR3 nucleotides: TGCGCCAGCAGCCAAAATCCCGGATCGGGCACAGATACGCAGTATTTT.

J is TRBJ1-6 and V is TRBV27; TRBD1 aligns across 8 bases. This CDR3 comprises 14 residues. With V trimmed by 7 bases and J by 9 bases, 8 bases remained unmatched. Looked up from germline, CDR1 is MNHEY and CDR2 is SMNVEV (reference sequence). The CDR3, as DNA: TGTGCCAGCACTTGGCAGGGGGCAAGTTCACCCCTCCACTTT. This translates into CASTWQGASSPLHF.

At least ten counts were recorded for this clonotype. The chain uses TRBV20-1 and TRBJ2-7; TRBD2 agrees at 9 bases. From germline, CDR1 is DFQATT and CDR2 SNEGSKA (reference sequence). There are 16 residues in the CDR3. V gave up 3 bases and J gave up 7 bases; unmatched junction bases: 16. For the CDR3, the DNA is TGCAGTGCTAGCCCTTCCGGGGGGCTAGCGGGAAGGGAGCAGTACTTC. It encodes CSASPSGGLAGREQYF.

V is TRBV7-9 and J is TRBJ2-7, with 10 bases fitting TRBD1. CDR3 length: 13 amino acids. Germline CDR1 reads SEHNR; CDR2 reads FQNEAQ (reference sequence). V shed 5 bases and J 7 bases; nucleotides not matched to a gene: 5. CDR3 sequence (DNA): TGTGCCAGCAGCGGCGGACAGGGGGAAGAGCAGTACTTC. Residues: CASSGGQGEEQYF.

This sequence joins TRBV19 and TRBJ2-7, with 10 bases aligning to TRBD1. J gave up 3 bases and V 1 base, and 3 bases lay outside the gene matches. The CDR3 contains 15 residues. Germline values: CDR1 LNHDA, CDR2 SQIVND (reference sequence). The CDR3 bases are TGTGCCAGTAGTATAGCTTGGACAGGGGGCTACGAGCAGTACTTC. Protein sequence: CASSIAWTGGYEQYF. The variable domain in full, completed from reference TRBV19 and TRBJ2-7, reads DGGITQSPKYLFRKEGQNVTLSCEQNLNHDAMYWYRQDPGQGLRLIYYSQIVNDFQKGDIAEGYSVSREKKESFPLTVTSAQKNPTAFYLCASSIAWTGGYEQYFGPGTRLTVT.

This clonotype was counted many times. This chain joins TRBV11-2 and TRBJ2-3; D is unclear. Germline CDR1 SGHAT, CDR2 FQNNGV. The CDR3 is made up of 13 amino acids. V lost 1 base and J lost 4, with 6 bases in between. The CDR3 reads CASSLGFPDTQYF. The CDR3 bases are TGTGCCAGCAGCTTAGGGTTCCCAGATACGCAGTATTTT.

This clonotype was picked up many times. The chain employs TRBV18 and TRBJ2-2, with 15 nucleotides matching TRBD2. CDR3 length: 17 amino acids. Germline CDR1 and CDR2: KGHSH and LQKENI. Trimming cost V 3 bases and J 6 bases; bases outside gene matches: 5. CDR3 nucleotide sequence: TGTGCCAGCTCACCGCCGGGACTAGCGGGAGGTTCCGGGGAGCTGTTTTTT. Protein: CASSPPGLAGGSGELFF.

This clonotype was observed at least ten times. The CDR3 DNA sequence: TGTGCCAGCAGCTTAAGAGGGACTAGCGTCTACAATGAGCAGTTCTTC. Translating gives CASSLRGTSVYNEQFF. V is TRBV11-1 and J is TRBJ2-1; TRBD2 matches at 10 bases. Trimming cost V 2 bases and J 3 bases; bases outside gene matches: 4. Germline loops: CDR1 SGHAT, CDR2 FQDESV (reference sequence). The CDR3 extends over 16 amino acids.

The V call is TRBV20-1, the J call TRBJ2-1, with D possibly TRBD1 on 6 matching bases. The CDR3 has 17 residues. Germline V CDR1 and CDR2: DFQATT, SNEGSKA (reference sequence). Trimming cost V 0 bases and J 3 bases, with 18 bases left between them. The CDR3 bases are TGCAGTGCTAGAGATCTCTCCGGGACAAATAACTACAATGAGCAGTTCTTC. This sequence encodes CSARDLSGTNNYNEQFF.

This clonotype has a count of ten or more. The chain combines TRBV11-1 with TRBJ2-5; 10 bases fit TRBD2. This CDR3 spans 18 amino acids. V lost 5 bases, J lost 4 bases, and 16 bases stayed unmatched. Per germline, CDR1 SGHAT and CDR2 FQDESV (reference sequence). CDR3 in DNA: TGTGCCAGCAGCACCGGGACTAGCGTCCTTCCGAAGGGAGAGACCCAGTACTTC. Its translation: CASSTGTSVLPKGETQYF.

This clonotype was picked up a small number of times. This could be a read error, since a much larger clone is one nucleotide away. DNA for the CDR3: TGCAGTGCTAGTGAGGGGAGCTCCTACAATGAGCAGTTCTTC. Amino acids: CSASEGSSYNEQFF. This rearrangement joins TRBV20-1 to TRBJ2-1; tentatively, D is TRBD1 or TRBD2 (5 bases each). V dropped 3 bases and J dropped 0 bases, with 9 bases sitting between them. CDR3 size: 14 residues. Germline V gene lookup returns CDR1 DFQATT and CDR2 SNEGSKA (reference sequence).

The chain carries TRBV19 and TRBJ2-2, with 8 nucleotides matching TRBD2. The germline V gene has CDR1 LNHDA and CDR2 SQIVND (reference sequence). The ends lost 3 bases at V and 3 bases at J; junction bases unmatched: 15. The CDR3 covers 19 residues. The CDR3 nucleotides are TGTGCCAGTAGTATCGGTCTAGCGGGCTACCACGGGGACACCGGGGAGCTGTTTTTT. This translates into CASSIGLAGYHGDTGELFF.

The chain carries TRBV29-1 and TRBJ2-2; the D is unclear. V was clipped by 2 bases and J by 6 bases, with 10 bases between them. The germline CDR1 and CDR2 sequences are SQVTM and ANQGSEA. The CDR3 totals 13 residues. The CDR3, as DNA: TGCAGCGTTGAAACGGGTATGGCCGGGGAGCTGTTTTTT. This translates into CSVETGMAGELFF.

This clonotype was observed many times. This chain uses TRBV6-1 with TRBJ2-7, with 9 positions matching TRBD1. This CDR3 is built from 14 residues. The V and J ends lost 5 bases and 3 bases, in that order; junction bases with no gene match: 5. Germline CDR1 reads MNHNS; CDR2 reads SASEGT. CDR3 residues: CASSRTGENYEQYF. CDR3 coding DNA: TGTGCCAGCAGTCGGACAGGGGAGAACTACGAGCAGTACTTC.

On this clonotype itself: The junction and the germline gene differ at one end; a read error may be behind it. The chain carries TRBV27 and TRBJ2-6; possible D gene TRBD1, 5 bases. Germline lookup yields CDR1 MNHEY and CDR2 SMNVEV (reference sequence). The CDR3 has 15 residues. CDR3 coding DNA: TGTGCCAGCAGTTCGGACCCCGCTGGGGCCAACGTCCCGACTTTC. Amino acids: CASSSDPAGANVPTF.

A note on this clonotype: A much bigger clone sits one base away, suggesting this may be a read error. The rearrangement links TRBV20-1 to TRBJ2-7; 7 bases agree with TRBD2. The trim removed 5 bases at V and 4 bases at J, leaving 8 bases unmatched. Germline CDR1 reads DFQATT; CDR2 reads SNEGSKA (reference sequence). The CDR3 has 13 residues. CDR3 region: CSASGTTGYEQYF. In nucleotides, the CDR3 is TGCAGTGCTTCCGGGACTACTGGGTACGAGCAGTACTTC.

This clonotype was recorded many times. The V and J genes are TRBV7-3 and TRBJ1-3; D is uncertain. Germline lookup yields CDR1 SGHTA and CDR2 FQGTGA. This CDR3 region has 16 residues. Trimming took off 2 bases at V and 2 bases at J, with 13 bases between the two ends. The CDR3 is CASSLWTPRPGNTIYF. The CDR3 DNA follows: TGTGCCAGCAGCTTATGGACGCCCCGGCCTGGAAACACCATATATTTT.

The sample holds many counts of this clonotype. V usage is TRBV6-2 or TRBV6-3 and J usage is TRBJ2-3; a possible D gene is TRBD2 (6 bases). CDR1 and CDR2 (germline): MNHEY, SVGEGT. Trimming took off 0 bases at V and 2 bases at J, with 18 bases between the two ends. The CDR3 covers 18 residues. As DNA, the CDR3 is TGTGCCAGCAGTTACTCGACGGCAGCTAGCGACCCCACAGATACGCAGTATTTT. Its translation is CASSYSTAASDPTDTQYF.

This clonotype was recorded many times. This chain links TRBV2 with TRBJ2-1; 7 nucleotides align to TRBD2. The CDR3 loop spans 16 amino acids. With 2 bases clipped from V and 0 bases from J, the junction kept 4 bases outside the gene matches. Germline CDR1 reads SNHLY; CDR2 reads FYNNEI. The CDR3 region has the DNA TGTGCCAGCAGTGAAAAAGCGGGATACTCCTACAATGAGCAGTTCTTC. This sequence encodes CASSEKAGYSYNEQFF. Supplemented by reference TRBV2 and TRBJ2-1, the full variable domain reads EPEVTQTPSHQVTQMGQEVILRCVPISNHLYFYWYRQILGQKVEFLVSFYNNEISEKSEIFDDQFSVERPDGSNFTLKIRSTKLEDSAMYFCASSEKAGYSYNEQFFGPGTRLTVL.